A single sample is the source of the 2 T cell receptor beta chains below, sequenced in a study of blood T cell repertoires in COVID-19. Clones were read by immunoSEQ multiplex PCR, and TCRdb kept only the in-frame ones, dropping some. The data show some 210,000 clones, around 90% seen once. The sequenced material came from peripheral blood. All receptors come from a man in his sixties with COVID-19, enrolled during active disease.

The chain carries TRBV4-1 and TRBJ2-7; TRBD1 agrees at 10 bases. Germline loops: CDR1 MGHRA, CDR2 YSYEKL. The CDR3 length is 15 residues. V dropped 1 base and J dropped 2; count of bases not matched to a gene: 2. This chain's CDR3 is CASSQVGQGAYEQYF. Written as DNA, the CDR3 is TGCGCCAGCAGCCAAGTTGGACAGGGGGCCTACGAGCAGTACTTC.

This rearrangement joins TRBV3-1 (or the pseudogene TRBV3-2) to TRBJ1-2; TRBD1 is a possible D gene (6 bases). In germline, CDR1 is LGHDT, CDR2 YNNKEL (reference sequence). CDR3 size: 17 residues. V was shortened by 4 bases and J by 2 bases, with 20 bases between the two germline ends. CDR3 sequence (DNA): TGTGCCAGCAGCCCTTTATACCGACCGACAGGAAACTATGGCTACACCTTC. It yields the protein CASSPLYRPTGNYGYTF.